This is a list of T cell receptor beta chains from one sample in a study of blood T cell repertoires in COVID-19. The table came from immunoSEQ multiplex PCR; TCRdb's copy has only in-frame clones and leaves some out. This sample yields 400,000 to 500,000 clones, of which more than 80% are seen a single time; approximately 1.4% belongs to the top ten. Sequences were obtained from peripheral blood. Receptor source: a woman aged 30 to 39 with active or convalescent COVID-19. The CDR3 runs from the conserved cysteine through the conserved F or W. A D gene is named only where the DNA matches it firmly. Part of the rows lack a size; the others show once, few, many or a class for expanded clones.

abundance	v_gene	len	j_gene	d_gene	CDR3nt	CDR3aa
.	TRBV3-1/TRBV3-2	18	TRBJ2-7	TRBD2	TGTGCCAGCAGCCAAGTTATGGCTAGCGGGAGTGGATCCTACGAGCAGTACTTC	CASSQVMASGSGSYEQYF
.	TRBV5-1	17	TRBJ2-1	TRBD2	TGCGCCAGCAGCTTGGCAGCGGCTAGCGGAGTCTACAATGAGCAGTTCTTC	CASSLAAASGVYNEQFF
.	TRBV5-6	18	TRBJ2-5	TRBD1	TGTGCCAGCAGCTCCTTTTCCGACAGGGGGCGCGTCCAAGAGACCCAGTACTTC	CASSSFSDRGRVQETQYF
.	TRBV28	15	TRBJ2-5	TRBD2	TGTGCCAGCAGTACCCTAGCGGGAGCCAGGGAGACCCAGTACTTC	CASSTLAGARETQYF
few	TRBV29-1	13	TRBJ1-1	TRBD1	TGCAGCGTTGTCACAGGGGAATTGGCTGAAGCTTTCTTT	CSVVTGELAEAFF
.	TRBV27	14	TRBJ1-2	TRBD1	TGTGCCAGCCAACCCACAGGGGGCTTGTTTGGCTACACCTTC	CASQPTGGLFGYTF
.	TRBV27	15	TRBJ2-7	.	TGTGCCAGCAGTTTAAATGCGGGGATCACCTACGAGCAGTACTTC	CASSLNAGITYEQYF
.	TRBV19	17	TRBJ1-2	.	TGTGCCAGTATGTCTGCGCCCGTGAGTCTTTCAAACTATGGCTACACCTTC	CASMSAPVSLSNYGYTF
.	TRBV18	16	TRBJ1-3	.	TGTGCCAGCTCACCTCCTGGACAAGGAGCTGGAAACACCATATATTTT	CASSPPGQGAGNTIYF
.	TRBV4-1	15	TRBJ1-4	.	TGCGCCAGCAGCCAAGGTCCAGGGGCAGGCGAAAAACTGTTTTTT	CASSQGPGAGEKLFF
.	TRBV4-1	16	TRBJ2-5	.	TGCGCCAGCAGCCATTCTAAGACTGCCCCACGAGAGACCCAGTACTTC	CASSHSKTAPRETQYF
.	TRBV7-9	13	TRBJ1-2	.	TGTGCCAGCAGCTTACACAGAGACGCGGGCTACACCTTC	CASSLHRDAGYTF
.	TRBV27	16	TRBJ1-1	.	TGTGCCAGCAGTTTTACAGGAGTAAACATGAACACTGAAGCTTTCTTT	CASSFTGVNMNTEAFF
.	TRBV7-9	14	TRBJ2-5	.	TGTGCCAGCAGCTTAGGAGGTCCTCAAGAGACCCAGTACTTC	CASSLGGPQETQYF
.	TRBV2	15	TRBJ1-2	TRBD1	TGTGCCAGCAGCCCCCCCGGGACAGGGAGCGGTGGCTACACCTTC	CASSPPGTGSGGYTF
.	TRBV15	13	TRBJ1-2	TRBD1	TGTGCCACCAGCACGGGACAGGGTTCTCCCACCACCTTC	CATSTGQGSPTTF
.	TRBV19	17	TRBJ2-3	.	TGTGCCAGTAGTATAGCCCTCGACAGAGTTAAGCCAAATACGCAGTATTTT	CASSIALDRVKPNTQYF
.	TRBV6-4	15	TRBJ2-3	.	TGTGCCAGCAGTGACTCGGTGGGAGGCACAGATACGCAGTATTTT	CASSDSVGGTDTQYF
.	TRBV6-4	13	TRBJ1-1	TRBD1	TGTGCCAGCAGTCCAGACAGGGGGCCTGAAGCTTTCTTT	CASSPDRGPEAFF
.	TRBV11-2	14	TRBJ1-1	.	TGTGCCAGCAGCTTGTACGCGGGAAACACTGAAGCTTTCTTT	CASSLYAGNTEAFF
.	TRBV7-9	16	TRBJ1-4	TRBD1	TGTGCCAGCAGCCCCACCCGGGACAGAGTTAATGAAAAACTGTTTTTT	CASSPTRDRVNEKLFF
.	TRBV7-2	14	TRBJ1-1	.	TGTGCCAGCAGCTTAGTTCCGGGGAACACTGAAGCTTTCTTT	CASSLVPGNTEAFF
once	TRBV6-1	16	TRBJ1-1	.	TGTGCCAGCAGTGAAGAGAGGTGGCAGGGCCCCACTGAAGCTTTCTTT	CASSEERWQGPTEAFF
.	TRBV29-1	13	TRBJ1-2	.	TGCAGCGCAAACCACAGGAGTAACTATGGCTACACCTTC	CSANHRSNYGYTF
.	TRBV2	15	TRBJ1-1	.	TGTGCCAGCGTCGGTGGCCACCCGAGGAACCTTGAAGCTTTCTTT	CASVGGHPRNLEAFF
once	TRBV12-5	17	TRBJ2-7	.	TGTGCTAGTGGTTTGGTACAGGGGGGGCCGCTACTCTACGAGCAGTACTTC	CASGLVQGGPLLYEQYF
.	TRBV7-9	14	TRBJ1-2	.	TGTGCCAGCAGCTCCCAAGGGGCGCCCTATGGCTACACCTTC	CASSSQGAPYGYTF
.	TRBV30	16	TRBJ2-1	TRBD2	TGTGCCTGCCCCTCCCTGGGCGGGAGGGTCGGCAATGAGCAGTTCTTC	CACPSLGGRVGNEQFF
.	TRBV3-1/TRBV3-2	14	TRBJ1-2	.	TGTGCCAGCAGCCATGAAGCCATTAACTATGGCTACACCTTC	CASSHEAINYGYTF
once	TRBV25-1	15	TRBJ1-6	.	TGTGCCAGCAGAAAGGGAGGGGACTTTTCCTCACCCCTCCACTTT	CASRKGGDFSSPLHF
once	TRBV5-4	14	TRBJ2-7	TRBD2	TGTGCCAGCAGGACTAGCGGGGGGGCACTCGAGCAGTACTTC	CASRTSGGALEQYF
.	TRBV4-1	15	TRBJ2-3	TRBD2	TGCGCCAGCAGCCAAGAACTAGCGGGATCAGATACGCAGTATTTT	CASSQELAGSDTQYF
.	TRBV6-5	15	TRBJ1-3	TRBD1	TGTGCCAGCAGTTACCTCAAACAGGGGGGAAACACCATATATTTT	CASSYLKQGGNTIYF
.	TRBV10-1	17	TRBJ2-1	TRBD2	TGCGCCAGCAGTGATTCGGGGGGGGGTCTTTTATACAATGAGCAGTTCTTC	CASSDSGGGLLYNEQFF
.	TRBV19	13	TRBJ2-1	.	TGTGCCAGTATCGGCGGGACCCGTAGAGAGCAGTTCTTC	CASIGGTRREQFF
.	TRBV5-8	18	TRBJ2-7	TRBD2	TGTGCCAGCAGTTCAGCCGGGACTAGCGGGAGATTATCCTACGAGCAGTACTTC	CASSSAGTSGRLSYEQYF
.	TRBV5-4	15	TRBJ1-4	TRBD1	TGTGCCAGCAGCCCGCGACAGGGGGCAGATGAAAAACTGTTTTTT	CASSPRQGADEKLFF
.	TRBV6-5	14	TRBJ2-5	.	TGTGCCAGCAGTCCCCCCCGGGACTGGGAGACCCAGTACTTC	CASSPPRDWETQYF
.	TRBV16	20	TRBJ2-7	TRBD2	TGTGCCAGCAGCCTCTCCTTAGAACTAGCGGGAGGCCTGAAGGGCTACGAGCAGTACTTC	CASSLSLELAGGLKGYEQYF
.	TRBV28	14	TRBJ1-4	TRBD1	TGTGCCAGCAGTGCGGACAGGGGTAACGAAAAACTGTTTTTT	CASSADRGNEKLFF
few	TRBV5-1	16	TRBJ2-3	TRBD2	TGCGCCAGCAGCTTGGCCAGCGGGGGTACAACAGATACGCAGTATTTT	CASSLASGGTTDTQYF
.	TRBV11-2	16	TRBJ1-4	TRBD1	TGTGCCAGCAGCCCGAGGACAGGGGGGGGAAGTGAAAAACTGTTTTTT	CASSPRTGGGSEKLFF
.	TRBV28	14	TRBJ1-2	.	TGTGCCAGCAGTTTAGCTGTGGGAGACGTGGGCTACACCTTC	CASSLAVGDVGYTF
.	TRBV7-6	14	TRBJ2-5	TRBD2	TGTGCCAGCAGCTTAGGGCGGGGGAAAGAGACCCAGTACTTC	CASSLGRGKETQYF
.	TRBV10-2	15	TRBJ1-2	TRBD1	TGCGCCAGCAGTGCACCTGAGACAGGGAACTATGGCTACACCTTC	CASSAPETGNYGYTF